The rows below give T cell receptor beta chains drawn from one sample of a study of identical twins. TCRdb recomputed calls from the 5' RACE reads with MiXCR, one row per CDR3 protein. In the table there are about 210,000 distinct CDR3 sequences, approximately 9% of which are singletons. What was sequenced was memory (CD45RO+) T cells sorted from blood. These receptors came from a woman younger than 35 in good health. The CDR3 runs from the conserved cysteine through the conserved F or W. Each record gives: J gene, V gene, CDR3 protein.

TRBJ1-5 TRBV7-9 CASTSSNQPQHF
TRBJ2-3 TRBV5-1 CASSLDFSTDTQYF
TRBJ2-3 TRBV20-1 CSAPRTVGSAGGADTQYF
TRBJ2-7 TRBV10-3 CAITPGPAEQYF
TRBJ1-2 TRBV7-9 CASSGRDRGDGYTF
TRBJ2-3 TRBV5-1 CASSLDLGDTQYF
TRBJ1-3 TRBV4-3 CASSQDVWAASGNTIYF
TRBJ1-2 TRBV5-5 CASSFRELYGYTF
TRBJ2-7 TRBV6-1 CASSDADRVGEQYF
TRBJ2-3 TRBV6-1 CASSNGPSGTTDTQYF
TRBJ2-2 TRBV12-3/TRBV12-4 CASSPWDRGGANTGELFF
TRBJ2-7 TRBV28 CASRSSWGKGYEQYF
TRBJ2-5 TRBV20-1 CTAMTSGSGETQYF
TRBJ2-7 TRBV7-9 CASSLAKREGSYEQYF
TRBJ1-1 TRBV5-1 CASSFPDRSNTEAFF
TRBJ1-1 TRBV6-1 CASSEQANTEAFF
TRBJ2-7 TRBV7-2 CASSLARDNEQYF
TRBJ2-5 TRBV5-1 CASSPTGTVKTQYF
TRBJ1-3 TRBV4-2 CARSPGMRAAGNTIYF
TRBJ2-7 TRBV29-1 CSAAAGAGEQYF
TRBJ2-3 TRBV3-1 CASSPPGRGRSDTQYF
TRBJ2-2 TRBV4-1 CASSLRSDTGELFF
TRBJ1-5 TRBV12-3/TRBV12-4 CASSLQGGEQPQHF
TRBJ2-1 TRBV12-3/TRBV12-4 CASSLGGEQFF
TRBJ1-2 TRBV25-1 CASSEAAGYTF
TRBJ2-1 TRBV5-1 CASKLAQGEGEQFF
TRBJ2-1 TRBV5-5 CASSLLAGDGNEQFF
TRBJ1-6 TRBV12-3/TRBV12-4 CASSFVGRGSPLHF
TRBJ2-3 TRBV5-6 CASSFREATDTQYF
TRBJ2-7 TRBV6-2/TRBV6-3 CASRRHLTPGLASYEQYF
TRBJ2-7 TRBV29-1 CSGTGTGEEQYF
TRBJ2-3 TRBV4-2 CASSPERDTQYF
TRBJ1-2 TRBV9 CASSSGGASRGYTF
TRBJ2-2 TRBV7-9 CAKQLGETANTGELFF
TRBJ1-1 TRBV20-1 CSARVGNTEAFF
TRBJ2-3 TRBV24-1 CATSDARLEDTQYF
TRBJ2-1 TRBV29-1 CSVPVFNEQFF
TRBJ2-2 TRBV5-1 CASSLYGFTGELFF
TRBJ1-6 TRBV4-3 CASSQDRADSYNSPLHF